A single sample is the source of the 4 T cell receptor beta chains below, sequenced in a study of human T cells and chemical hapten exposure. TCRdb called the RACE reads again in MiXCR, with one record for every CDR3 protein. The sample carries around 110,000 distinct CDR3 sequences, roughly an eighth recorded once. The time point is: patch test 1, 2 weeks after DPC sensitization. Treatment: therapeutic diphenylcyclopropenone sensitization with weekly scalp DPC. Sequences were derived from whole blood, sampled in connection with sensitization to the hapten diphenylcyclopropenone (DPC). Source of these receptors: a woman aged 50 to 60 with alopecia areata. Some clones in this sample may be carry-over from other donors' samples.

This clonotype was counted only a few times. The DNA for the CDR3 is TGTGCCAGCAGCCCCCTAGCGGGGGGCTTCACAGATACGCAGTATTTT. It encodes CASSPLAGGFTDTQYF. This sequence joins TRBV4-2 and TRBJ2-3, with TRBD2 matching 11 bases. The CDR3 consists of 16 residues. V lost 4 bases, J lost 2 bases, and 5 bases stayed unmatched. CDR1 is LGHNA and CDR2 is YNFKEQ in the germline V gene.

This clonotype was counted at least ten times. The rearrangement uses TRBV29-1 and TRBJ2-7; TRBD1 matches at 10 bases. Germline values: CDR1 SQVTM, CDR2 ANQGSEA. The CDR3 sequence is 13 residues long. Unmatched junction bases numbered 1, after V lost 4 bases and J lost 1 base. The CDR3 here is CSVVGQGSYEQYF. In DNA, the CDR3 is TGCAGCGTTGTGGGACAGGGGTCCTACGAGCAGTACTTC.

In this sample, this clonotype turned up a few times. This chain uses TRBV4-3 with TRBJ2-7; TRBD1 matches 7 bases. V lost 4 bases to trimming and J lost 0 bases; unmatched junction nucleotides: 3. Germline CDR1 LGHNA, CDR2 YSLEER. The CDR3 totals 14 residues. Written as DNA, the CDR3 is TGCGCCAGCAGCCGGGACAGTAACTCCTACGAGCAGTACTTC. It encodes CASSRDSNSYEQYF.

In this sample, this clonotype turned up many times. The chain uses TRBV7-2 and TRBJ2-7, with D possibly TRBD1 on 7 matching bases. There are 13 residues in the CDR3. Trimming shortened V by 6 bases and J by 5 bases, and 14 bases separated the two germline ends. From germline, CDR1 is SGHTA and CDR2 FQGNSA. DNA for the CDR3: TGTGCCAGCAGAACAGGAGGGGGCAACGAGCAGTACTTC. It translates to CASRTGGGNEQYF.